Below, one T cell receptor beta chain is given with its context. V was trimmed by 0 bases and J by 1 base, leaving 9 bases between them. The germline CDR1 and CDR2 sequences are MNHNY and SVGAGI (reference sequence). There are 15 residues in the CDR3. These data belong to a study of shared clonotypes between healthy human individuals. Positive CCR7 selection of CD45RO-negative cells yielded the naive CD8 cells, and terminally differentiated effector memory CD45RA+ cells were excluded. Libraries were prepared by immunoSEQ multiplex PCR; TCRdb keeps only in-frame clonotypes and omits some of them. Counted here are more than 600,000 clones, under 95% occurring once; the ten biggest clones make up 20% to 25%.

The source material was naive CD8+ T cells sorted from blood. The chain uses TRBV6-6 and TRBJ1-1; no definite D call. This sequence originates from a man aged 25-45 years in good health. The CDR3 coding sequence is TGTGCCAGCAGTTACTCCGTCACGCCGAACACTGAAGCTTTCTTT. This codes for CASSYSVTPNTEAFF.